This T cell receptor beta chain was profiled in a study of blood T cell repertoires in COVID-19. Background on the study: Both acute and convalescent COVID-19 samples were obtained from the United States, Italy and Spain.

Libraries were prepared by immunoSEQ multiplex PCR; TCRdb keeps only in-frame clonotypes and omits some of them. The sample lists about 100,000 clones, 65% to 90% occurring once. Enrollees, about 18 to 89 years old, lived in approximately 25 US areas. Cohorts were assigned according to the clinical history that participants reported. Input material: PBMCs or T cells enriched from blood (not recorded which). This TCR was recovered from a woman in her fifties or sixties who had recovered from COVID-19.

CDR3 amino acids: CASSPDGVGTEAFF. In DNA form, the CDR3 reads TGTGCCAGCAGCCCGGACGGGGTAGGAACTGAAGCTTTCTTT. J is TRBJ1-1 and V is TRBV7-3; D is ambiguous. The V and J ends lost 5 bases and 5 bases respectively, with 15 bases between them. Looked up from germline, CDR1 is SGHTA and CDR2 is FQGTGA. The CDR3 covers 14 residues.